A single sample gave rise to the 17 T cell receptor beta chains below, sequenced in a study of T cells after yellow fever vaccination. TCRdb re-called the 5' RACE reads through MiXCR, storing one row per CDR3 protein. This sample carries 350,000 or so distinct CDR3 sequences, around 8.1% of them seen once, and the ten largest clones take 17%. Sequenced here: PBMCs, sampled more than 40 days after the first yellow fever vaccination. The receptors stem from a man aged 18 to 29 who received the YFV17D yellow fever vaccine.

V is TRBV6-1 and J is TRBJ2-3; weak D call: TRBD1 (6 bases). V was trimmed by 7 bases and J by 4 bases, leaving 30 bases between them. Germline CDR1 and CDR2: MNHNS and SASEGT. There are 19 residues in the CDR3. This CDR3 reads CASIPPATRDIQFADTQYF. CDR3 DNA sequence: TGTGCCAGCATTCCCCCCGCCACCCGGGACATTCAATTTGCAGATACGCAGTATTTT.

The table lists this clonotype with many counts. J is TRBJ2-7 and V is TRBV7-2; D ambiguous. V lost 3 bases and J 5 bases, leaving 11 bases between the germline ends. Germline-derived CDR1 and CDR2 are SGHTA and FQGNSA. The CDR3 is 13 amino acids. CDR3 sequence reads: CASSFVPLDEQYF. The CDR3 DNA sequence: TGTGCCAGCAGCTTTGTCCCATTGGACGAGCAGTACTTC.

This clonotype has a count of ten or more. The CDR3 here is CASSLRMAYTDTQYF. For the CDR3, the DNA is TGTGCCAGCAGCCTGCGGATGGCCTACACAGATACGCAGTATTTT. This chain uses TRBV13 with TRBJ2-3; D gene uncertain. The V and J ends lost 5 bases and 2 bases respectively, with 14 bases between them. Germline V gene sequence: CDR1 PRHDT, CDR2 FYEKMQ (reference sequence). This CDR3 spans 15 amino acids.

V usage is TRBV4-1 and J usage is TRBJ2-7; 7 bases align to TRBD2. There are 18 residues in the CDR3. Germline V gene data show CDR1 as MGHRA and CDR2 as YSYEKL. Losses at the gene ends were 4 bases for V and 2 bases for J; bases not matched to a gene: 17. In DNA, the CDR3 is TGCGCCAGCAGCCCACACCCCCTGAGGGCGGGGGATACCTACGAGCAGTACGTC. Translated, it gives CASSPHPLRAGDTYEQYV.

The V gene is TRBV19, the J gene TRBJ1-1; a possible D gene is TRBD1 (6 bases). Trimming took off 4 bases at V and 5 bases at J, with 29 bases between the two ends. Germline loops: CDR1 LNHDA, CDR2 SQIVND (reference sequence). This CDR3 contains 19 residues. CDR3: CASSTPPGRGRFSRTEAFF. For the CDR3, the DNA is TGTGCCAGTAGTACCCCCCCAGGCCGGGGGCGCTTTTCGCGTACTGAAGCTTTCTTT.

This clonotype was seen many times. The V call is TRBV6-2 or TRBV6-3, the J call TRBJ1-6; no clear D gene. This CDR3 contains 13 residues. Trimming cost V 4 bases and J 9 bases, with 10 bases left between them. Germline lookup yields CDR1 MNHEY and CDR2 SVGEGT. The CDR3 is CASSFGGGSPLHF. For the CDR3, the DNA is TGTGCCAGCAGTTTTGGCGGCGGTTCACCCCTCCACTTT.

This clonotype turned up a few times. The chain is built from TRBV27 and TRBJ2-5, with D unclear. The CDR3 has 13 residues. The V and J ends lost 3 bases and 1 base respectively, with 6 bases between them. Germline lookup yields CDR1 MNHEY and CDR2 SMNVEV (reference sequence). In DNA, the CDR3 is TGTGCCAGCAGTTTGGTCCTCCAAGAGACCCAGTACTTC. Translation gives CASSLVLQETQYF.

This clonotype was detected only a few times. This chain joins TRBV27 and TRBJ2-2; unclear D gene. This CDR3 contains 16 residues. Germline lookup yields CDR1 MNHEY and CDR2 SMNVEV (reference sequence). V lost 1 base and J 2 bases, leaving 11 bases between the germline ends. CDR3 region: CASSLLGRLNTGELFF. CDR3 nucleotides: TGTGCCAGCAGTTTATTAGGACGGCTCAACACCGGGGAGCTGTTTTTT.

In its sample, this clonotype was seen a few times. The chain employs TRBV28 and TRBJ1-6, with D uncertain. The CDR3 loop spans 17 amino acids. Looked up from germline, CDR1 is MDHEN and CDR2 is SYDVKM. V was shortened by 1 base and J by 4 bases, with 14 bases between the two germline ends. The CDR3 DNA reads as TGTGCCAGCAGTTTATCGAGGGCAGTTATATATAATTCACCCCTCCACTTT. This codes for CASSLSRAVIYNSPLHF.

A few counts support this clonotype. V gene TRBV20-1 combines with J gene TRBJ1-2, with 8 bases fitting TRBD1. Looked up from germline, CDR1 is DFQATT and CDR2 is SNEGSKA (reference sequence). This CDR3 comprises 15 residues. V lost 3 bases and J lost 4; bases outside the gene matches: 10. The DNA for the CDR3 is TGCAGTGCTAGTCCTGCAGGGGGCGAAGGCTATGGCTACACCTTC. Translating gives CSASPAGGEGYGYTF.

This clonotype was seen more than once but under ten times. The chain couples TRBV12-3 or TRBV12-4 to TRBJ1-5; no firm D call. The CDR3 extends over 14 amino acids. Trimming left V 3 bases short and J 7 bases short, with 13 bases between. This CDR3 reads CASSFSIGHQPQHF. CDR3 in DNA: TGTGCCAGCAGTTTTTCCATCGGGCACCAGCCCCAGCATTTT.

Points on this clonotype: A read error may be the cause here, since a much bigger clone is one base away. The CDR3 DNA reads TGCTGTGCTCGCCGGGACAGGGGGTTGGAGACCCAGTACTTC. Translation: CCARRDRGLETQYF. The V call is TRBV20-1, the J call TRBJ2-5, with 11 bases lining up with TRBD1. The length of the CDR3 is 14 residues. Germline values: CDR1 DFQATT, CDR2 SNEGSKA (reference sequence).

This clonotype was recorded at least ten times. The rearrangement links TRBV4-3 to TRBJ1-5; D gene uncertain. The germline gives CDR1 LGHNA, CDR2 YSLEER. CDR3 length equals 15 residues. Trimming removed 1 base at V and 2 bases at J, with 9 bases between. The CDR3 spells CASSQVLGGNQPQHF. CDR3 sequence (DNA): TGCGCCAGCAGCCAAGTTCTGGGCGGCAATCAGCCCCAGCATTTT.

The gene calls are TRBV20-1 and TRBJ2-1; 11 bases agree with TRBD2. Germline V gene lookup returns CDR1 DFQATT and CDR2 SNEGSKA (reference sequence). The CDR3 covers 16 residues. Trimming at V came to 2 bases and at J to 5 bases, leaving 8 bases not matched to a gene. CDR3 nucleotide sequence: TGCAGTGCTAGACCGGGACTAGCGGAAACCCACAATGAGCAGTTCTTC. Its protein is CSARPGLAETHNEQFF.

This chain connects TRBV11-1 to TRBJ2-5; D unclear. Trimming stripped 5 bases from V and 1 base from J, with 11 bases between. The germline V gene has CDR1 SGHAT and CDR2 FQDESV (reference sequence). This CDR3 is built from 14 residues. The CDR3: CASSPPLLQETQYF. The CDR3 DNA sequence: TGTGCCAGCAGCCCCCCCCTCCTCCAAGAGACCCAGTACTTC. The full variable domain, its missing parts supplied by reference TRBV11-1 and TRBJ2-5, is EAEVAQSPRYKITEKSQAVAFWCDPISGHATLYWYRQILGQGPELLVQFQDESVVDDSQLPKDRFSAERLKGVDSTLKIQPAELGDSAMYLCASSPPLLQETQYFGPGTRLLVL.

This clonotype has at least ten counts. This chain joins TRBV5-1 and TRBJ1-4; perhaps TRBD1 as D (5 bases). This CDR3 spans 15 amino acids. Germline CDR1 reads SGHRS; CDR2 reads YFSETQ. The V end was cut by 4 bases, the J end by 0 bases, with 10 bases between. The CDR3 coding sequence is TGCGCCAGCAGCCGGGACGGAACAACTAATGAAAAACTGTTTTTT. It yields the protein CASSRDGTTNEKLFF.

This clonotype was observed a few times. CDR3 in amino acids: CASSLVSDREGIEQFF. In DNA form, the CDR3 reads TGTGCCAGCAGCTTGGTATCGGACAGGGAAGGGATTGAGCAGTTCTTC. This chain links TRBV5-6 with TRBJ2-1, with 8 bases matching TRBD1. V lost 0 bases, J lost 9 bases, and 11 bases stayed unmatched. In germline, CDR1 is SGHDT, CDR2 YYEEEE. The CDR3 extends over 16 amino acids.